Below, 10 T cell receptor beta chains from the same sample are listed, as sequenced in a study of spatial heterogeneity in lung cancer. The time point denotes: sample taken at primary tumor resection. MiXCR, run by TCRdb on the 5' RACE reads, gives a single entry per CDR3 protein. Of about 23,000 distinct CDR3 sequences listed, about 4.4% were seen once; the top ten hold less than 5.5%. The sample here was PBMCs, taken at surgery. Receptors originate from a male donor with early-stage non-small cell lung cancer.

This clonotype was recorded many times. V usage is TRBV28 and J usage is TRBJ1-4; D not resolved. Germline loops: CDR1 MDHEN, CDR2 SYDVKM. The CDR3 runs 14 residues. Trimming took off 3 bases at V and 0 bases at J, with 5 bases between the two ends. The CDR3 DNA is TGTGCCAGCAGTTTCGGTGCAACTAATGAAAAACTGTTTTTT. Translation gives CASSFGATNEKLFF.

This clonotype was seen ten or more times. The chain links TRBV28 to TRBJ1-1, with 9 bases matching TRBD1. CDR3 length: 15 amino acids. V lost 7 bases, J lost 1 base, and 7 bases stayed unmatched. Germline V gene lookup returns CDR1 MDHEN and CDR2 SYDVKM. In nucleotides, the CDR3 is TGTGCCAGCACTGGACAGGGACAGGGGAACACTGAAGCTTTCTTT. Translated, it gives CASTGQGQGNTEAFF.

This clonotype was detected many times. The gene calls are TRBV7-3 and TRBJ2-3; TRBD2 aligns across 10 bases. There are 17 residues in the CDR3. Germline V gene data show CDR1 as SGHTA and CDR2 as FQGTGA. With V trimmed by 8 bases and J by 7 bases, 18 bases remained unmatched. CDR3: CASFKGVLAGVRYTQYF. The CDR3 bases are TGTGCCAGCTTCAAAGGGGTCCTAGCGGGAGTGCGATATACGCAGTATTTT.

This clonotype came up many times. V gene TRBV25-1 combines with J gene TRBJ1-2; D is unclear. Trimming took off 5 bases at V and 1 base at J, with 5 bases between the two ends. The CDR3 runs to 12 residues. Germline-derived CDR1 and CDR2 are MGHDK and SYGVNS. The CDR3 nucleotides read TGTGCCAGCAGTCAGATTAACTATGGCTACACCTTC. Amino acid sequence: CASSQINYGYTF.

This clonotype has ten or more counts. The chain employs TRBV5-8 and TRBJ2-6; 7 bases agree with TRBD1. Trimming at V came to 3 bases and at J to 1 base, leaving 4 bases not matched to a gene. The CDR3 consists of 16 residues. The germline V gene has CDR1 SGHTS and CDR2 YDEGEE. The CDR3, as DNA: TGTGCCAGCAGCTCACACAGGGGATCTGGGGCCAACGTCCTGACTTTC. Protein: CASSSHRGSGANVLTF.

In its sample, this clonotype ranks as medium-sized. CDR3 sequence (DNA): TGTGCCAGCAGTCCCGGGCTAGCGGGAGTAGGGGAGCAGTTCTTC. It translates to CASSPGLAGVGEQFF. The rearrangement uses TRBV12-3 or TRBV12-4 and TRBJ2-1, with 10 bases lining up with TRBD2. This CDR3 spans 15 amino acids. J was trimmed by 10 bases and V by 5 bases; bases with no gene match: 11.

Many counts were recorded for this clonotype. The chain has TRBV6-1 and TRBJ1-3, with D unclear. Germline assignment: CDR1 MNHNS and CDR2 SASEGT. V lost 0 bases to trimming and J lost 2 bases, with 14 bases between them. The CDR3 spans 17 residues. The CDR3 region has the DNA TGTGCCAGCAGTGAAGCTGGACGGTGGTCCGCTGGAAACACCATATATTTT. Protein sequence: CASSEAGRWSAGNTIYF.

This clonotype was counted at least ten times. In nucleotides, the CDR3 is TGCAGTGCTAGACAGGGTAGGAACTACGAGCAGTACTTC. Translation: CSARQGRNYEQYF. V usage is TRBV20-1 and J usage is TRBJ2-7, with TRBD1 as a possible D gene (5 bases). The CDR3 totals 13 residues. Trimming removed 2 bases from V and 3 bases from J, with 11 bases in between. Germline CDR1 is DFQATT and CDR2 is SNEGSKA (reference sequence).

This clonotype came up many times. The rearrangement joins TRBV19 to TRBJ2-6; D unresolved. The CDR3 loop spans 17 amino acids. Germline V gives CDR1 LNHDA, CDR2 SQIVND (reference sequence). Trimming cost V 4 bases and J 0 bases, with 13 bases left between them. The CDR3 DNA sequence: TGTGCCAGTAGTAAGGGTCAGCTGAGCTCTGGGGCCAACGTCCTGACTTTC. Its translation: CASSKGQLSSGANVLTF.

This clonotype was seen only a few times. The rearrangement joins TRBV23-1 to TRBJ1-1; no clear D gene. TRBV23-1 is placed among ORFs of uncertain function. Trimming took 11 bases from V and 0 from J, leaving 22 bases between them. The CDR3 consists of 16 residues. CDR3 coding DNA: TGCGCCCGATACAATGTTCGTCTTCGGGTGAACACTGAAGCTTTCTTT. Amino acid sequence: CARYNVRLRVNTEAFF.